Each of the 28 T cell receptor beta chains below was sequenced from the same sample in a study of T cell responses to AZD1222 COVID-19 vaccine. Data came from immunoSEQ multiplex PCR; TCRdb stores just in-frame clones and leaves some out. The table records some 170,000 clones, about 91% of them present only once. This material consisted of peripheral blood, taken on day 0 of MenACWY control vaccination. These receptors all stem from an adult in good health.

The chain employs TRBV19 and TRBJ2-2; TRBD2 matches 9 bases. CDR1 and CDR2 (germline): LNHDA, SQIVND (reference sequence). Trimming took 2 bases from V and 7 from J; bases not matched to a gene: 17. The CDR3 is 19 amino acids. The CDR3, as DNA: TGTGCCAGTAGTATAAGAACAGTTGGGCGGGAGGGCCGAGGCGGGGAGCTGTTTTTT. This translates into CASSIRTVGREGRGGELFF.

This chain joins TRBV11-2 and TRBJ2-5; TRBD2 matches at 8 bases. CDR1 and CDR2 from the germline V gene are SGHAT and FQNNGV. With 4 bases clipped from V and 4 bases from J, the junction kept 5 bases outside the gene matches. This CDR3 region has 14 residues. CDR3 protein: CASSSPGGGETQYF. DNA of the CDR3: TGTGCCAGCAGCTCGCCGGGGGGGGGAGAGACCCAGTACTTC. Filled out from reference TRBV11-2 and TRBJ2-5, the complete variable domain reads EAGVAQSPRYKIIEKRQSVAFWCNPISGHATLYWYQQILGQGPKLLIQFQNNGVVDDSQLPKDRFSAERLKGVDSTLKIQPAKLEDSAVYLCASSSPGGGETQYFGPGTRLLVL.

Here the CDR3 DNA reads TGCGCCAGCAGCCAAGATTCGAGGGTTTCGGGTGAAGGCTACACCTTC. This gives the protein CASSQDSRVSGEGYTF. The J gene is TRBJ1-2, the V gene TRBV4-3; D remains unclear. Germline V gives CDR1 LGHNA, CDR2 YSLEER. The CDR3 is made up of 16 amino acids. V gave up 0 bases and J gave up 8 bases, with 19 bases separating them.

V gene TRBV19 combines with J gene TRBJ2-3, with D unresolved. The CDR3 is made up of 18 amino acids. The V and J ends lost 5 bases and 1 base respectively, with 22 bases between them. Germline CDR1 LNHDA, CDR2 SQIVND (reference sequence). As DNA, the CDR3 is TGTGCCAGTAGTCTGACTTCACTTCAAAACTTACGCACAGATACGCAGTATTTT. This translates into CASSLTSLQNLRTDTQYF.

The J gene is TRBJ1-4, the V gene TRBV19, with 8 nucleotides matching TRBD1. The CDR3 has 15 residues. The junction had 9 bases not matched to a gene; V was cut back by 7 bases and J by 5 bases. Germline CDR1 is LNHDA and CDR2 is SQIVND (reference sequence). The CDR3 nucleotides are TGTGCCAGTAACCTCGGGACAGGCCAAAATGAAAAACTGTTTTTT. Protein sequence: CASNLGTGQNEKLFF.

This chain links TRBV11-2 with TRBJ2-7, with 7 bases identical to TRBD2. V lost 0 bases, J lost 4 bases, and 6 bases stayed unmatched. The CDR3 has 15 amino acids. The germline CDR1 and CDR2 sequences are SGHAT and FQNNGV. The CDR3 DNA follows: TGTGCCAGCAGCTTAGAGGGGGGAGGGCAATACGAGCAGTACTTC. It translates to CASSLEGGGQYEQYF.

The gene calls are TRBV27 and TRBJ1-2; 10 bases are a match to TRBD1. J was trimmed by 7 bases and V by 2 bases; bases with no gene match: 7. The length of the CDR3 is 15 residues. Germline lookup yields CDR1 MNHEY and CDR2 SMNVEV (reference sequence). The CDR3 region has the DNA TGTGCCAGCAGTTTAACCGGGACAGGGGTCTCTGGCTACACCTTC. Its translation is CASSLTGTGVSGYTF.

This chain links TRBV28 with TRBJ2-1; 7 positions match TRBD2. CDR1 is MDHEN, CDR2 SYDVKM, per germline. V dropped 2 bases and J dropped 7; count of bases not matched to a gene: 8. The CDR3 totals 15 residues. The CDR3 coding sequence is TGTGCCAGCAGTTTAGTAGGTGTGGGGGGGAATGAGCAGTTCTTC. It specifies CASSLVGVGGNEQFF.

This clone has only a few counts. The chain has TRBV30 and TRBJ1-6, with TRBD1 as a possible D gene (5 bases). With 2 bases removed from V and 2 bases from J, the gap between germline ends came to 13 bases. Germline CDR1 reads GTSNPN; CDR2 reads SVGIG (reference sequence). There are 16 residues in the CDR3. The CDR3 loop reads CAWSIAGRPYNSPLHF. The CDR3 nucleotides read TGTGCCTGGAGTATTGCAGGGAGGCCCTATAATTCACCCCTCCACTTT. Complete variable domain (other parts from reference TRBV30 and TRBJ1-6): SQTIHQWPATLVQPVGSPLSLECTVEGTSNPNLYWYRQAAGRGLQLLFYSVGIGQISSEVPQNLSASRPQDRQFILSSKKLLLSDSGFYLCAWSIAGRPYNSPLHFGNGTRLTVT.

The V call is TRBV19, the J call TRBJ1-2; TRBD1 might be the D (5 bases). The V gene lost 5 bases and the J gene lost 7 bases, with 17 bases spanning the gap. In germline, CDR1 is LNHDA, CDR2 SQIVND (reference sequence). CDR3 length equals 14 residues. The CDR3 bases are TGTGCCAGTAGTGGTCTCCAGGGACCTTCTGGCTACACCTTC. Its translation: CASSGLQGPSGYTF.

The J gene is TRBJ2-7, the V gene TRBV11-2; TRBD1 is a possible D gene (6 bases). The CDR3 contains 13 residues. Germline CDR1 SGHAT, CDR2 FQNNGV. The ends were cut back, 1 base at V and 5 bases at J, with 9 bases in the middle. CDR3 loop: CASSLVGQNEQYF. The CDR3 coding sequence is TGTGCCAGCAGCTTAGTCGGACAGAACGAGCAGTACTTC.

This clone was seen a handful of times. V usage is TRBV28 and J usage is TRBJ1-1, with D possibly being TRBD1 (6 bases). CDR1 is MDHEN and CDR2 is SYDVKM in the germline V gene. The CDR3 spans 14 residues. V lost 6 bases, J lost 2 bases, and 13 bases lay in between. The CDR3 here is CASRSGHPNTEAFF. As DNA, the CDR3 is TGTGCCAGCAGATCGGGACACCCTAACACTGAAGCTTTCTTT.

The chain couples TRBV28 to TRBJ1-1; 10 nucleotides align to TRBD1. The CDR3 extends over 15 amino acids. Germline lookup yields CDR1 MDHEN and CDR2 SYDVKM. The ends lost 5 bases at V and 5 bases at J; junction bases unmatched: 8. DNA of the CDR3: TGTGCCAGCAGTCTCCTGACAGGGGGCAAGACTGAAGCTTTCTTT. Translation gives CASSLLTGGKTEAFF.

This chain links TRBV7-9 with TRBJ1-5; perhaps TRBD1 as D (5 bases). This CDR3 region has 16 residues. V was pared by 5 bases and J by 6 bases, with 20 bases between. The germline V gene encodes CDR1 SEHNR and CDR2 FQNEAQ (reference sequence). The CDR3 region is CASSGSDVPRGQPQHF. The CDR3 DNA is TGTGCCAGCAGCGGCTCGGATGTACCAAGGGGTCAGCCCCAGCATTTT.

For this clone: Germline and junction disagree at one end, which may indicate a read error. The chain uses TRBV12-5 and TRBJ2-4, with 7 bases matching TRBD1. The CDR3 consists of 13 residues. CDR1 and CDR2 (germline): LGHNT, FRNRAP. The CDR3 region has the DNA TGTGCTAGTGGTCCCCCCGCCGCAGGGGGTAGGAACTTC. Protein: CASGPPAAGGRNF.

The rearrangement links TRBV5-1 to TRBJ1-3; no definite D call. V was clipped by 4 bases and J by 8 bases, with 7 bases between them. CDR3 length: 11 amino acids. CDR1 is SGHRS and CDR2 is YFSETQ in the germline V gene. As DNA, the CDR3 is TGCGCCAGCAGCATGGGAGACACCATATATTTT. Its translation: CASSMGDTIYF.

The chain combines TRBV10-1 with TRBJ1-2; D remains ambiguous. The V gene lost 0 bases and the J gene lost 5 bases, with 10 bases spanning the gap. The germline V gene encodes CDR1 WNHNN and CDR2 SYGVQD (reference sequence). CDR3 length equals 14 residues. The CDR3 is CASSESRAGYGYTF. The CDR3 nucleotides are TGCGCCAGCAGTGAGTCGAGGGCCGGTTATGGCTACACCTTC.

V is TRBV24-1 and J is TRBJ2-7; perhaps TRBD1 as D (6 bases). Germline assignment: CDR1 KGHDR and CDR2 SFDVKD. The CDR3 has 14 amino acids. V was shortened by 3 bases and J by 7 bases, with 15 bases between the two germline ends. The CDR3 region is CATSDVFPTGEQYF. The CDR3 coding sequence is TGTGCCACCAGTGATGTCTTTCCGACAGGAGAGCAGTACTTC.

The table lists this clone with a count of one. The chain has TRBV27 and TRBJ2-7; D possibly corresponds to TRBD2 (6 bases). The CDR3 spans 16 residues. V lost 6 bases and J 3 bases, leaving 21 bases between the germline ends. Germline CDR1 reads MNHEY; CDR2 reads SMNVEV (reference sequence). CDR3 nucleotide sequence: TGTGCCAGCAGCGAGCTCGGGAGTGGCGCGGGCTACGAGCAGTACTTC. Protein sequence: CASSELGSGAGYEQYF.

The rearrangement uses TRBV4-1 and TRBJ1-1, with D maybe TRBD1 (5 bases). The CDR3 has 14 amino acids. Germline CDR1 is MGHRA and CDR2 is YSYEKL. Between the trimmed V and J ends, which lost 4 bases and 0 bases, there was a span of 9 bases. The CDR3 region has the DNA TGCGCCAGCAGCCCCCGACAGTTGAACACTGAAGCTTTCTTT. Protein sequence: CASSPRQLNTEAFF.

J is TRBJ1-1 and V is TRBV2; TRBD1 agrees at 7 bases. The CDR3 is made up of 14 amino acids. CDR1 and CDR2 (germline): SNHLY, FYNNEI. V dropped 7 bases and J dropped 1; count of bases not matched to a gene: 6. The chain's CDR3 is CASMMTGRNTEAFF. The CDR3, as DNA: TGTGCCAGCATGATGACAGGGAGGAACACTGAAGCTTTCTTT.

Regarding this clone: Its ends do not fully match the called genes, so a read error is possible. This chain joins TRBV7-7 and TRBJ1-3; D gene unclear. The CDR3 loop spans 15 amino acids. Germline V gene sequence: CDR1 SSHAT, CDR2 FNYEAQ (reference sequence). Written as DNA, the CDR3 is TGTGCTAGCAGCGCCGGGAGGAACTCTGGAAACACCATATATTTT. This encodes CASSAGRNSGNTIYF.

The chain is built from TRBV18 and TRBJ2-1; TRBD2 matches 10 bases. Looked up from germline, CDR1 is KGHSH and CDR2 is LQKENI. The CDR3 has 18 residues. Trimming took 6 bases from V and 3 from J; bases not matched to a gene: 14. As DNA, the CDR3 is TGTGCCAGCTCCCGGACGGGTCCGGGACTAGCGATCTACAATGAGCAGTTCTTC. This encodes CASSRTGPGLAIYNEQFF.

CDR3 region: CASSQFPPRPSSYNEQFF. The DNA of the CDR3 is TGCGCCAGCAGTCAATTCCCACCTAGACCTAGCTCCTACAATGAGCAGTTCTTC. The chain links TRBV23-1 to TRBJ2-1, with D unclear. TRBV23-1 is designated an ORF whose function remains uncertain. This CDR3 has 18 amino acids. Trimming shortened V by 1 base and J by 0 bases, and 16 bases separated the two germline ends.

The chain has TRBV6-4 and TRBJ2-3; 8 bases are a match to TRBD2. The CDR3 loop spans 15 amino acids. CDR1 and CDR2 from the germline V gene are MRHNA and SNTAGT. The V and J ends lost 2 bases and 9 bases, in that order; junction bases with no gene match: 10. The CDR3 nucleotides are TGTGCCAGCAGTGACGCTCATTTTAGCGGGAACACGCAGTATTTT. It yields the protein CASSDAHFSGNTQYF.

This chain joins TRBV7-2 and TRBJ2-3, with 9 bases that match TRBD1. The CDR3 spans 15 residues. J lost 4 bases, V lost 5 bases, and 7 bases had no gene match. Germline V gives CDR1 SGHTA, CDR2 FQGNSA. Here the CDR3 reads CASSVGQGGADTQYF. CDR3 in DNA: TGTGCCAGCAGCGTGGGACAGGGTGGCGCAGATACGCAGTATTTT.

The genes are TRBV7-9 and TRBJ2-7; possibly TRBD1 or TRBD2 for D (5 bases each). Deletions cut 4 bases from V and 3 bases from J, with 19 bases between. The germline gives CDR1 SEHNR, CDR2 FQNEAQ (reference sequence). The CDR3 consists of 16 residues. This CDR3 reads CASSSRGRVGLYEQYF. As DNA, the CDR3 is TGTGCCAGCAGCTCACGGGGCAGGGTAGGGCTCTACGAGCAGTACTTC.

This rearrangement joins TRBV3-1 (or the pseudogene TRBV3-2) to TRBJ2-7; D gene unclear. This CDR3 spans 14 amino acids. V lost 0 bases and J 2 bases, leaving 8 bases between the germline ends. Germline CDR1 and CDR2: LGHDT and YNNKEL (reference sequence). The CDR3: CASSQDYRTYEQYF. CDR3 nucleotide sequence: TGTGCCAGCAGCCAAGATTACAGAACCTACGAGCAGTACTTC.